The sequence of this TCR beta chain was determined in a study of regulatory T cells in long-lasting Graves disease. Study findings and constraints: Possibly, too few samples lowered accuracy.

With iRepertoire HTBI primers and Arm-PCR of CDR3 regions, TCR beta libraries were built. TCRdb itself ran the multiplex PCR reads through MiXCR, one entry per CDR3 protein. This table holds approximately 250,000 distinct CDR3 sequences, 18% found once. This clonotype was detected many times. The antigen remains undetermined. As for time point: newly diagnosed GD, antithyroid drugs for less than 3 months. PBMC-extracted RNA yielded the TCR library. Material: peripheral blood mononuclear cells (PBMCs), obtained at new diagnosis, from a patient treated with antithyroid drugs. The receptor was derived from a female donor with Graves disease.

The CDR3 protein is CASSYRGGNYEQYF. CDR3 coding DNA: TGTGCCAGCAGTTATAGGGGCGGGAACTACGAGCAGTACTTC. V and J are TRBV6-9 and TRBJ2-7; the D gene is possibly TRBD2 (6 bases). V was pared by 2 bases and J by 3 bases, with 11 bases between. CDR1 MNHGY and CDR2 SVAAGI come from the germline V gene. There are 14 residues in the CDR3.